The 15 T cell receptor beta chains presented below share a single source sample, sequenced in a study of immune cell composition in non-small cell lung cancer. TCRdb's table, derived via immunoSEQ multiplex PCR, lists solely in-frame clones and lacks some. The table has 2,500 to 3,000 clones, approximately 85% seen once. This sample was shared with a second study, whose subject was CD4 T cells in lung cancer.

Material for sequencing was lung tumor tissue. Receptor source: a human donor with non-small cell lung cancer.

CDR3 bases: TGTGCCAGCAGCTCACCATTCGGGACTCCCCTAAGCCATGGCTACACCTTC. Its protein is CASSSPFGTPLSHGYTF. The rearrangement uses TRBV7-8 and TRBJ1-2, with D perhaps matching TRBD1 (5 bases). Deletions cut 4 bases from V and 6 bases from J, with 24 bases between. This CDR3 region has 17 residues. CDR1 SGHVS and CDR2 FQNEAQ come from the germline V gene.

The V and J genes are TRBV9 and TRBJ2-6; 7 bases agree with TRBD2. This CDR3 is 17 amino acids long. V was clipped by 0 bases and J by 3 bases; unmatched bases: 6. Germline V lookup: CDR1 SGDLS, CDR2 YYNGEE. The DNA for the CDR3 is TGTGCCAGCAGCGTAGAGGCGGGGGTCGTTGGGGCCAACGTCCTGACTTTC. Translating it yields CASSVEAGVVGANVLTF.

V and J are TRBV4-2 and TRBJ2-2, with D unresolved. With 4 bases removed from V and 5 bases from J, the gap between germline ends came to 17 bases. Germline V lookup: CDR1 LGHNA, CDR2 YNFKEQ. The CDR3 is 16 amino acids. CDR3: CASSRAAELMTGELFF. DNA for the CDR3: TGTGCCAGCAGCCGTGCCGCGGAGCTTATGACCGGGGAGCTGTTTTTT.

In this sample, this clone turned up a few times. This rearrangement joins TRBV27 to TRBJ2-5; the D gene is possibly TRBD1 (5 bases). CDR3 length equals 15 residues. Germline V gene sequence: CDR1 MNHEY, CDR2 SMNVEV (reference sequence). V gave up 4 bases and J gave up 4 bases, with 16 bases separating them. The CDR3: CASSSGLRAGETQYF. The CDR3 bases are TGTGCCAGCAGTTCGGGCCTCAGGGCCGGAGAGACCCAGTACTTC.

The rearrangement uses TRBV7-3 and TRBJ2-1, with 9 bases fitting TRBD2. The CDR3 has 15 residues. V dropped 1 base and J dropped 6; count of bases not matched to a gene: 4. In germline, CDR1 is SGHTA, CDR2 FQGTGA. The CDR3 DNA reads TGTGCCAGCAGCTTAATGCGGGGGGGACTCAATGAGCAGTTCTTC. Its protein is CASSLMRGGLNEQFF.

The CDR3 loop is CASSIEGGGRNQPQHF. The CDR3 nucleotides are TGTGCCAGTAGTATCGAGGGAGGGGGACGCAATCAGCCCCAGCATTTT. This chain connects TRBV19 to TRBJ1-5; D may be TRBD1 (6 bases). Per germline, CDR1 LNHDA and CDR2 SQIVND (reference sequence). Trimming shortened V by 3 bases and J by 2 bases, and 14 bases separated the two germline ends. The CDR3 extends over 16 amino acids.

The chain has TRBV29-1 and TRBJ1-2, with a weak D call TRBD1 (6 bases). The CDR3 has 13 residues. Looked up from germline, CDR1 is SQVTM and CDR2 is ANQGSEA. V was shortened by 4 bases and J by 5 bases, with 14 bases between the two germline ends. CDR3 bases: TGCAGCGTTGGGCGGGGGGCGAGGTATGGCTACACCTTC. The encoded protein is CSVGRGARYGYTF.

This clone was detected only a few times. The same CDR3 can be traced to other DNA sequences in this sample. The chain is built from TRBV5-1 and TRBJ1-4; tentative D call: TRBD1 (6 bases). This CDR3 has 16 residues. V was shortened by 5 bases and J by 0 bases, with 14 bases between the two germline ends. Germline lookup yields CDR1 SGHRS and CDR2 YFSETQ. CDR3 loop: CASSLGQPATNEKLFF. CDR3 bases: TGCGCCAGCAGTCTTGGACAGCCTGCAACTAATGAAAAACTGTTTTTT.

The V and J genes are TRBV9 and TRBJ1-5, with 8 bases lining up with TRBD1. Per germline, CDR1 SGDLS and CDR2 YYNGEE. The trim removed 0 bases at V and 4 bases at J, leaving 3 bases unmatched. This CDR3 has 15 amino acids. This CDR3 is CASSVGTGLNQPQHF. CDR3 sequence (DNA): TGTGCCAGCAGCGTAGGGACAGGGCTTAATCAGCCCCAGCATTTT.

This clone was seen a single time. The V gene is TRBV19, the J gene TRBJ1-4; D remains ambiguous. Germline lookup yields CDR1 LNHDA and CDR2 SQIVND (reference sequence). This CDR3 comprises 14 residues. V was clipped by 6 bases and J by 0 bases, with 8 bases between them. CDR3 sequence (DNA): TGTGCCAGTAGGGCAATTGCAACTAATGAAAAACTGTTTTTT. Its translation: CASRAIATNEKLFF. Filled out from reference TRBV19 and TRBJ1-4, the complete variable domain reads DGGITQSPKYLFRKEGQNVTLSCEQNLNHDAMYWYRQDPGQGLRLIYYSQIVNDFQKGDIAEGYSVSREKKESFPLTVTSAQKNPTAFYLCASRAIATNEKLFFGSGTQLSVL.

This clone is categorized as large. This chain uses TRBV28 with TRBJ2-4; D might be TRBD2 (6 bases). The V gene lost 3 bases and the J gene lost 8 bases, with 11 bases spanning the gap. CDR1 and CDR2 from the germline V gene are MDHEN and SYDVKM. The CDR3 totals 13 residues. DNA of the CDR3: TGTGCCAGCAGTTTCGGACTACTGGACATTCAGTACTTC. Amino acids: CASSFGLLDIQYF.

This clone occurred once. This CDR3 reads CASSPDYPVGEQFF. CDR3 nucleotides: TGCGCCAGCAGCCCCGACTATCCCGTCGGGGAGCAGTTCTTC. This chain joins TRBV5-1 and TRBJ2-1, with a weak D call TRBD2 (5 bases). Germline CDR1 is SGHRS and CDR2 is YFSETQ. The germline V and J ends were trimmed by 4 bases and 10 bases, with 18 bases remaining between them. The CDR3 totals 14 residues.

A single count supports this clone. The chain links TRBV11-2 to TRBJ1-3, with 8 bases lining up with TRBD1. The CDR3 consists of 16 residues. Germline-derived CDR1 and CDR2 are SGHAT and FQNNGV. The trim removed 4 bases at V and 2 bases at J, leaving 7 bases unmatched. This CDR3 is CASSSSDRGTGNTIYF. CDR3 DNA sequence: TGTGCCAGCAGCTCTTCCGACAGGGGTACTGGAAACACCATATATTTT.

The gene calls are TRBV5-1 and TRBJ2-2; 9 nucleotides line up with TRBD2. V trimming: 4 bases; J trimming: 7 bases; junction bases outside the gene matches: 8. The CDR3 is made up of 15 amino acids. CDR1 is SGHRS, CDR2 YFSETQ, per germline. CDR3 protein: CASSRGGGRGGELFF. CDR3 nucleotides: TGCGCCAGCAGCCGCGGGGGGGGCCGAGGCGGGGAGCTGTTTTTT.

This clone was seen a single time. This sequence joins TRBV9 and TRBJ2-1, with D maybe TRBD2 (6 bases). The germline V gene has CDR1 SGDLS and CDR2 YYNGEE. The CDR3 extends over 14 amino acids. V lost 0 bases to trimming and J lost 9 bases, with 13 bases between them. CDR3: CASSVGPSVVEQFF. As DNA, the CDR3 is TGTGCCAGCAGCGTAGGTCCTAGCGTGGTTGAGCAGTTCTTC. Full variable domain (missing parts from reference TRBV9 and TRBJ2-1): DSGVTQTPKHLITATGQRVTLRCSPRSGDLSVYWYQQSLDQGLQFLIQYYNGEERAKGNILERFSAQQFPDLHSELNLSSLELGDSALYFCASSVGPSVVEQFFGPGTRLTVL.